What follows is one T cell receptor beta chain and its context. This sample was included in a study of OX40 agonist ivuxolimab in advanced cancers. Study information: The dose-escalation group included hepatocellular carcinoma, melanoma, renal cell carcinoma and head and neck cancer. Antecedent anti-PD-1, anti-PD-L1 or anti-CTLA-4 therapy was permissible, with under 50% having received some.

Germline V gives CDR1 SEHNR, CDR2 FQNEAQ (reference sequence). The CDR3 spans 14 residues. V lost 5 bases and J lost 4, with 11 bases in between. Sequenced by immunoSEQ multiplex PCR; TCRdb stores in-frame clones only, minus some. Of 25,000 to 35,000 clones in the sample, around 84% are singletons; the top ten hold around 12%. The input for sequencing was CD4+ or CD8+ T cells sorted from blood, taken in a trial of the OX40 agonist ivuxolimab. The TCR originated in an adult with an advanced solid tumor such as melanoma, head and neck, liver or kidney cancer. The chain recombines TRBV7-9 with TRBJ1-4; the D is unclear. The DNA of the CDR3 is TGTGCCAGCAGCCCGACGGAGTATAATGAAAAACTGTTTTTT. Its translation is CASSPTEYNEKLFF.